Presented here are 21 T cell receptor beta chains from one specimen sequenced in a study of sequential checkpoint blockade in melanoma. The assay was immunoSEQ multiplex PCR, and TCRdb's table has in-frame clones only and misses some. The sample lists 2,000 to 2,500 clones, around 17% occurring once. Treatment noted: randomized to nivolumab then ipilimumab (arm A) or the reverse (arm B). The material sequenced was tumor tissue (inferred from file names), taken from a patient given nivolumab and ipilimumab in sequence. These receptors came from a human donor with melanoma.

The table lists this clone with a few counts. V usage is TRBV15 and J usage is TRBJ1-3; D remains ambiguous. V lost 1 base and J lost 0, with 16 bases in between. Germline CDR1 reads LNHNV; CDR2 reads YYDKDF (reference sequence). The CDR3 runs 18 residues. CDR3 amino acids: CATSRGGEYGSSGNTIYF. CDR3 in DNA: TGTGCCACCAGCAGAGGTGGGGAGTACGGAAGCTCTGGAAACACCATATATTTT.

In its sample, this clone was seen a few times. The genes are TRBV19 and TRBJ2-2, with a tentative D call TRBD1 (7 bases). CDR1 LNHDA and CDR2 SQIVND come from the germline V gene (reference sequence). V lost 6 bases to trimming and J lost 6 bases, with 17 bases between them. This CDR3 comprises 15 residues. The CDR3 region has the DNA TGTGCCAGTAGCAAGACAGGGAGGAGGGCCGGGGAGCTGTTTTTT. The encoded protein is CASSKTGRRAGELFF.

This clone has only a few counts. This rearrangement joins TRBV6-8 to TRBJ1-4; TRBD1 matches 7 bases. The CDR3 is 14 residues long. Germline V CDR1 and CDR2: MNHGY, SAAAGT. Trimming removed 6 bases from V and 5 bases from J; junction bases left unmatched: 6. CDR3: CASRARGENEKLFF. The CDR3 DNA follows: TGTGCCAGCAGGGCCAGGGGGGAGAATGAAAAACTGTTTTTT.

This rearrangement joins TRBV18 to TRBJ1-1; D is undetermined. This CDR3 is 14 amino acids long. CDR1 KGHSH and CDR2 LQKENI come from the germline V gene. V was pared by 3 bases and J by 4 bases, with 12 bases between. CDR3 protein: CASSPPTRVTEAFF. CDR3 sequence (DNA): TGTGCCAGCTCACCTCCGACGAGGGTCACTGAAGCTTTCTTT. Variable domain in full (rest from reference TRBV18 and TRBJ1-1): NAGVMQNPRHLVRRRGQEARLRCSPMKGHSHVYWYRQLPEEGLKFMVYLQKENIIDESGMPKERFSAEFPKEGPSILRIQQVVRGDSAAYFCASSPPTRVTEAFFGQGTRLTVV.

The rearrangement links TRBV5-1 to TRBJ2-2, with D possibly matching TRBD1 (6 bases). Per the germline V gene, CDR1 is SGHRS and CDR2 is YFSETQ. The CDR3 has 16 residues. The ends were cut back, 4 bases at V and 6 bases at J, with 19 bases in the middle. The CDR3: CASSENRAGNSGELFF. Written as DNA, the CDR3 is TGCGCCAGCAGCGAGAACAGGGCCGGAAACTCCGGGGAGCTGTTTTTT.

This sequence joins TRBV6-8 and TRBJ1-1; the match to TRBD1 covers 8 bases. J gave up 3 bases and V 10 bases, and 13 bases lay outside the gene matches. The CDR3 consists of 15 residues. Germline lookup yields CDR1 MNHGY and CDR2 SAAAGT. CDR3 bases: TGTGCCATCAATCCAGGACAGGGAGGGTACACTGAAGCTTTCTTT. Its translation is CAINPGQGGYTEAFF.

This clone was found many times. The rearrangement uses TRBV11-3 and TRBJ1-2; TRBD1 matches 9 bases. The CDR3 is 15 residues long. From germline, CDR1 is SGHNT and CDR2 YENEEA. V was pared by 5 bases and J by 2 bases, with 6 bases of the junction left unmatched. CDR3 region: CASSRPGTGNYGYTF. DNA of the CDR3: TGTGCCAGCAGCCGTCCCGGGACAGGGAACTATGGCTACACCTTC.

The genes are TRBV9 and TRBJ1-2; 8 bases are shared with TRBD1. The J segment lost 5 bases and the V segment lost 4 bases, leaving 7 bases of the junction unmatched. The CDR3 loop spans 14 amino acids. Germline CDR1 and CDR2: SGDLS and YYNGEE. The CDR3 is CASSLGTGLYGYTF. The CDR3 DNA reads TGTGCCAGCAGCTTGGGGACAGGTCTTTATGGCTACACCTTC.

J is TRBJ1-5 and V is TRBV6-8; 8 bases align to TRBD1. The length of the CDR3 is 14 residues. Germline values: CDR1 MNHGY, CDR2 SAAAGT. J gave up 6 bases and V 5 bases, and 6 bases lay outside the gene matches. The CDR3 DNA is TGTGCCAGCAGTCCGACAGGGGAGAGTCAGCCCCAGCATTTT. This sequence encodes CASSPTGESQPQHF.

This clone was recorded a few times. The chain employs TRBV14 and TRBJ2-3; 7 bases align to TRBD1. Germline assignment: CDR1 SGHDN and CDR2 FVKESK. V dropped 4 bases and J dropped 5; count of bases not matched to a gene: 9. This CDR3 region has 15 residues. The CDR3: CASSPWTGLGDTQYF. The CDR3 nucleotides read TGTGCCAGCAGCCCGTGGACAGGATTGGGAGATACGCAGTATTTT.

This clone is classed as medium-sized (0.01 to 0.1%). The V call is TRBV11-3, the J call TRBJ1-5; D is possibly TRBD1 (6 bases). Germline V gives CDR1 SGHNT, CDR2 YENEEA. There are 15 residues in the CDR3. Trimming cost V 5 bases and J 6 bases, with 17 bases left between them. In DNA, the CDR3 is TGTGCCAGCAGCCCCCAGACAGGATCCCCTCAGCCCCAGCATTTT. This gives the protein CASSPQTGSPQPQHF.

In this sample, this clone is medium-sized (0.01 to 0.1%). V usage is TRBV11-3 and J usage is TRBJ1-1; D call uncertain. Germline values: CDR1 SGHNT, CDR2 YENEEA. V lost 2 bases to trimming and J lost 6 bases, with 13 bases between them. The CDR3 contains 14 residues. The CDR3 protein is CASSLRGSRAEAFF. CDR3 sequence (DNA): TGTGCCAGCAGCTTACGAGGGAGTAGGGCTGAAGCTTTCTTT.

This clone was picked up a small number of times. The chain carries TRBV11-3 and TRBJ2-3, with a possible D match to TRBD1 (6 bases). The V gene lost 1 base and the J gene lost 0 bases, with 11 bases spanning the gap. The CDR3 has 16 amino acids. Germline values: CDR1 SGHNT, CDR2 YENEEA. The CDR3 loop is CASSLGRTDSTDTQYF. The CDR3 DNA reads TGTGCCAGCAGCTTAGGCCGGACAGATAGCACAGATACGCAGTATTTT.

This clone is medium-sized by share. The CDR3 sequence: CASSPERLAGLLPDTQYF. The CDR3 nucleotides read TGTGCCAGCAGCCCCGAAAGACTAGCGGGTCTCCTCCCAGATACGCAGTATTTT. The chain combines TRBV11-3 with TRBJ2-3; 10 positions agree with TRBD2. The CDR3 sequence is 18 residues long. V lost 5 bases to trimming and J lost 4 bases; unmatched junction nucleotides: 15. Germline CDR1 is SGHNT and CDR2 is YENEEA.

The chain recombines TRBV7-6 with TRBJ2-1, with D maybe TRBD2 (5 bases). This CDR3 has 15 amino acids. CDR1 is SGHVS and CDR2 is FNYEAQ in the germline V gene. The V end lost 5 bases, the J end lost 10 bases, and 21 bases lay between the germline ends. This CDR3 is CASSQEGLLSGEQFF. CDR3 nucleotide sequence: TGTGCCAGCAGCCAAGAGGGCCTTCTATCTGGGGAGCAGTTCTTC.

The chain joins TRBV23-1 to TRBJ2-3; 11 nucleotides align to TRBD1. TRBV23-1 is known as an ORF, though its function is uncertain. This CDR3 region has 13 residues. V lost 9 bases to trimming and J lost 5 bases; unmatched junction nucleotides: 4. CDR3: CARRDRGIDTQYF. The CDR3 nucleotides read TGCGCCAGGAGGGACAGGGGGATAGATACGCAGTATTTT.

By share, this clone counts as medium-sized. The V call is TRBV11-3, the J call TRBJ1-1; 9 bases fit TRBD1. V dropped 5 bases and J dropped 5; count of bases not matched to a gene: 6. There are 14 residues in the CDR3. Germline CDR1 SGHNT, CDR2 YENEEA. CDR3 region: CASSGQGPGTEAFF. The DNA of the CDR3 is TGTGCCAGCAGCGGACAGGGGCCTGGGACTGAAGCTTTCTTT.

V usage is TRBV9 and J usage is TRBJ2-5; the D call may be TRBD1 or TRBD2 (6 bases each). V lost 4 bases and J 1 base, leaving 14 bases between the germline ends. Per germline, CDR1 SGDLS and CDR2 YYNGEE. The CDR3 length is 15 residues. The CDR3 DNA is TGTGCCAGCAGCCCGGGGGCAGGTTCCCAAGAGACCCAGTACTTC. Its protein is CASSPGAGSQETQYF.

This clone counts as medium-sized. This sequence joins TRBV11-3 and TRBJ2-1, with 11 bases aligning to TRBD1. This CDR3 is 15 amino acids long. The trim removed 5 bases at V and 9 bases at J, leaving 9 bases unmatched. Germline assignment: CDR1 SGHNT and CDR2 YENEEA. The CDR3 nucleotides read TGTGCCAGCAGCCCAAGGCGGGGACAGGGGGGTGAGCAGTTCTTC. This gives the protein CASSPRRGQGGEQFF. Filled out from reference TRBV11-3 and TRBJ2-1, the complete variable domain reads EAGVVQSPRYKIIEKKQPVAFWCNPISGHNTLYWYLQNLGQGPELLIRYENEEAVDDSQLPKDRFSAERLKGVDSTLKIQPAELGDSAVYLCASSPRRGQGGEQFFGPGTRLTVL.

This clone rates as medium-sized (0.01 to 0.1%). The chain links TRBV11-3 to TRBJ1-1; weak D call: TRBD1 (5 bases). The ends were cut back, 5 bases at V and 2 bases at J, with 12 bases in the middle. The germline V gene encodes CDR1 SGHNT and CDR2 YENEEA. This CDR3 spans 14 amino acids. CDR3 in amino acids: CASSPQTVNTEAFF. The CDR3 nucleotides are TGTGCCAGCAGCCCCCAGACAGTTAACACTGAAGCTTTCTTT.

This clone was seen ten or more times. CDR3: CASSSFVASGGSSYEQYV. The CDR3 DNA reads as TGTGCCAGCAGCTCCTTCGTGGCTAGCGGGGGTAGCTCCTACGAGCAGTACGTC. This chain joins TRBV11-3 and TRBJ2-7; 10 bases agree with TRBD2. Trimming took 4 bases from V and 0 from J; bases not matched to a gene: 12. The CDR3 has 18 residues. Germline V gives CDR1 SGHNT, CDR2 YENEEA.